The T cell receptor beta chain described here comes from a study of blood T cell repertoires in COVID-19. Turning to the study itself: Material from acute and convalescent COVID-19 was sourced from the United States, Italy and Spain.

The germline V gene encodes CDR1 SGHNT and CDR2 YYREEE (reference sequence). Trimming took off 7 bases at V and 1 base at J, with 17 bases between the two ends. This CDR3 is 15 amino acids long. Generated by immunoSEQ multiplex PCR, the TCRdb table keeps only in-frame clones and is missing some. Here the sample spans roughly 200,000 clones, approximately 86% being singletons. Clinical histories supplied by participants themselves formed the basis of cohort assignment. The sequenced sample was PBMCs or T cells enriched from blood (not recorded which). V usage is TRBV5-4 and J usage is TRBJ1-1; D possibly corresponds to TRBD1 (6 bases). The clonotype originates from a woman aged 25 to 45 who had been exposed to COVID-19. The CDR3 bases are TGTGCCAGCGGCAATTTCTCGGGACAGAACACTGAAGCTTTCTTT. Translating it yields CASGNFSGQNTEAFF.